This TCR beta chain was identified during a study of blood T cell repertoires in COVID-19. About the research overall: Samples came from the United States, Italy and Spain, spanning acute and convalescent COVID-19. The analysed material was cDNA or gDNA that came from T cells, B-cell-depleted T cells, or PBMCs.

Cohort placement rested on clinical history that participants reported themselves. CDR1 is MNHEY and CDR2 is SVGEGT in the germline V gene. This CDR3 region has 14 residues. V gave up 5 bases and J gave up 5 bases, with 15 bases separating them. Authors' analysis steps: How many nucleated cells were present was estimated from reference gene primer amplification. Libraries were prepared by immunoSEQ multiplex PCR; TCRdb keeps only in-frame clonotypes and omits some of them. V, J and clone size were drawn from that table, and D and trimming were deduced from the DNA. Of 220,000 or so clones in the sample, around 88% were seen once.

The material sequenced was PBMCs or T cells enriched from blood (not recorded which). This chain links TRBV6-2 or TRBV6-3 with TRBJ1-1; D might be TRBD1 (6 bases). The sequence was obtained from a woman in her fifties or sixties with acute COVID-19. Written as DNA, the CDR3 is TGTGCCAGCAGTCGCGGGGGGCCTGGGACTGAAGCTTTCTTT. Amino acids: CASSRGGPGTEAFF.